The present T cell receptor (beta chain) was sequenced within a study of vaccination effects on CD4 cells after COVID-19. TCRdb keeps only in-frame clones here, not all; method: immunoSEQ multiplex PCR. Of tens of thousands of clones in the sample, roughly 63% were seen once. Per germline, CDR1 SQVTM and CDR2 ANQGSEA. With 1 base removed from V and 8 bases from J, the gap between germline ends came to 20 bases. There are 15 residues in the CDR3. Of note for this clone: What it binds is unknown.

Antigen-specific CD4+ T cells were expanded (with viral peptide pools) by the ViraFEST assay ahead of sequencing. Researchers isolated CD4+ T cells once around 11 days of culture had elapsed. All study participants received two doses of BNT162b2 or mRNA-1273 vaccine. The clonotype originates from a human donor who received a COVID-19 vaccine. This material consisted of CD4+ T cells from PBMCs cultured with SARS-CoV-2 spike peptides, taken after COVID-19 vaccination. The V and J genes are TRBV29-1 and TRBJ2-5; possibly TRBD1 or TRBD2 for D (5 bases each). The CDR3 is CSVEGGYLEALTQYF. Written as DNA, the CDR3 is TGCAGCGTTGAAGGGGGGTATCTGGAGGCGCTAACCCAGTACTTC.